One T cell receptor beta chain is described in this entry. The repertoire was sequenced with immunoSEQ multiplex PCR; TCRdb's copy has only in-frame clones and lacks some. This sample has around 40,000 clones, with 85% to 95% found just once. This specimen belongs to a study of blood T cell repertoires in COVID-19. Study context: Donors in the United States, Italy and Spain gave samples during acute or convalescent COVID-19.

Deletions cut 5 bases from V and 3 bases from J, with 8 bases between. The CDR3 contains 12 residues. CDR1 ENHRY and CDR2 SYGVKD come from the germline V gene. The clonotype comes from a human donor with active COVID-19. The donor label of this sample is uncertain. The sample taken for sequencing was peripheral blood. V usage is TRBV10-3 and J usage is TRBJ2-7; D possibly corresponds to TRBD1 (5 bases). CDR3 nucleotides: TGTGCCATCAGTACCGACAGCTACGAGCAGTACTTC. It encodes CAISTDSYEQYF.